The 11 T cell receptor beta chains reported below all come from one sample, sequenced in a study of cytomegalovirus exposure and HLA in healthy donors. 13 Jbeta primers and 60 Vbeta primers were used for the PCR. Only in-frame clones appear in the TCRdb table, and some are missing; sequencing was by immunoSEQ multiplex PCR. The repertoire holds about 160,000 clones, about 75% seen once, with 2.5% to 3.5% in the top ten. Sequenced input: PBMCs. The receptors stem from a woman between 50 and 59 years old in good health and CMV-seropositive.

The chain is built from TRBV7-9 and TRBJ2-1; 9 nucleotides agree with TRBD2. The CDR3 runs to 14 residues. Germline CDR1 SEHNR, CDR2 FQNEAQ (reference sequence). The V segment lost 5 bases and the J segment 9 bases; nucleotides outside the gene matches: 8. The CDR3, as DNA: TGTGCCAGCAGCCGGGCGGGGGGGCCGAGTGAGCAGTTCTTC. It translates to CASSRAGGPSEQFF.

DNA of the CDR3: TGTGCCAGCCTCATGCGGGGGGGGAATGAGCAGTTCTTC. Amino acids: CASLMRGGNEQFF. This chain uses TRBV5-4 with TRBJ2-1; 9 positions match TRBD2. Per the germline V gene, CDR1 is SGHNT and CDR2 is YYREEE (reference sequence). The length of the CDR3 is 13 residues. Trimming at V came to 7 bases and at J to 7 bases, leaving 6 bases not matched to a gene.

The DNA of the CDR3 is TGTGCCAGCTCCTATACGGGAAACACTGAAGCTTTCTTT. Translation: CASSYTGNTEAFF. The chain links TRBV27 to TRBJ1-1; no clear D. CDR1 MNHEY and CDR2 SMNVEV come from the germline V gene (reference sequence). CDR3 length: 13 amino acids. Trimming cost V 8 bases and J 2 bases, with 12 bases left between them.

As to this clone: This specimen includes other DNA sequences encoding the same CDR3. V gene TRBV5-1 combines with J gene TRBJ2-5, with D perhaps matching TRBD2 (7 bases). Germline CDR1 and CDR2: SGHRS and YFSETQ. Trimming took off 0 bases at V and 4 bases at J, with 10 bases between the two ends. CDR3 length: 14 residues. The CDR3 region is CASSLEGGGETQYF. The CDR3, as DNA: TGCGCCAGCAGCTTGGAGGGGGGGGGAGAGACCCAGTACTTC.

This chain connects TRBV5-1 to TRBJ2-1; the match to TRBD2 covers 10 bases. Germline CDR1 SGHRS, CDR2 YFSETQ. J was trimmed by 4 bases and V by 4 bases; bases with no gene match: 8. This CDR3 contains 16 residues. Here the CDR3 DNA reads TGCGCCAGCAGCCCCGGCGGACTAGCGGCTTACAATGAGCAGTTCTTC. This sequence encodes CASSPGGLAAYNEQFF.

The chain combines TRBV5-8 with TRBJ2-6; 7 bases fit TRBD1. With 0 bases clipped from V and 0 bases from J, the junction kept 9 bases outside the gene matches. Germline values: CDR1 SGHTS, CDR2 YDEGEE. This CDR3 has 19 amino acids. The DNA for the CDR3 is TGTGCCAGCAGCTTGGAGGGGACAGCAATTTACTCTGGGGCCAACGTCCTGACTTTC. Translating gives CASSLEGTAIYSGANVLTF. The variable domain in full, completed from reference TRBV5-8 and TRBJ2-6, reads EAGVTQSPTHLIKTRGQQATLRCSPISGHTSVYWYQQALGLGLQFLLWYDEGEERNRGNFPPRFSGRQFPNYSSELNVNALELEDSALYLCASSLEGTAIYSGANVLTFGAGSRLTVL.

The gene calls are TRBV29-1 and TRBJ1-5, with 9 positions matching TRBD1. The length of the CDR3 is 13 residues. Trimming removed 5 bases from V and 6 bases from J; junction bases left unmatched: 5. The germline gives CDR1 SQVTM, CDR2 ANQGSEA. The CDR3 region has the DNA TGCAGCGTTCGGACAGGGGCAGGTCAGCCCCAGCATTTT. Translated, it gives CSVRTGAGQPQHF.

V is TRBV6-5 and J is TRBJ1-5; D is uncertain. V lost 4 bases and J 3 bases, leaving 10 bases between the germline ends. CDR3 length: 14 amino acids. The V gene's germline CDR1 is MNHEY and CDR2 SVGAGI. CDR3 residues: CASSFGRPNQPQHF. For the CDR3, the DNA is TGTGCCAGCAGTTTTGGGCGCCCCAATCAGCCCCAGCATTTT.

The chain links TRBV7-2 to TRBJ1-5; tentatively, D is TRBD1 (5 bases). V was cut by 6 bases and J by 5 bases, with 11 bases left in between. CDR3 size: 13 residues. CDR1 and CDR2 from the germline V gene are SGHTA and FQGNSA. The CDR3 coding sequence is TGTGCCAGCAGTTCGGGGGTACATCAGCCCCAGCATTTT. Protein sequence: CASSSGVHQPQHF. Full variable domain (missing parts from reference TRBV7-2 and TRBJ1-5): GAGVSQSPSNKVTEKGKDVELRCDPISGHTALYWYRQSLGQGLEFLIYFQGNSAPDKSGLPSDRFSAERTGGSVSTLTIQRTQQEDSAVYLCASSSGVHQPQHFGDGTRLSIL.

V gene TRBV25-1 combines with J gene TRBJ2-5; no firm D call. Looked up from germline, CDR1 is MGHDK and CDR2 is SYGVNS. CDR3 size: 11 residues. Between the trimmed V and J ends, which lost 7 bases and 5 bases, there was a span of 8 bases. This CDR3 is CASNQAETQYF. CDR3 sequence (DNA): TGTGCCAGCAACCAGGCGGAGACCCAGTACTTC.

This CDR3 reads CASSPGGIDTQYF. The CDR3 DNA follows: TGTGCCAGCAGCCCTGGGGGCATAGATACGCAGTATTTT. V and J are TRBV7-8 and TRBJ2-3; maybe TRBD1 (6 bases). The CDR3 runs to 13 residues. Germline V gene sequence: CDR1 SGHVS, CDR2 FQNEAQ. V was pared by 5 bases and J by 5 bases, with 11 bases between. Combining the CDR3 with reference TRBV7-8 and TRBJ2-3 gives the whole variable domain GAGVSQSPRYKVAKRGQDVALRCDPISGHVSLFWYQQALGQGPEFLTYFQNEAQLDKSGLPSDRFFAERPEGSVSTLKIQRTQQEDSAVYLCASSPGGIDTQYFGPGTRLTVL.